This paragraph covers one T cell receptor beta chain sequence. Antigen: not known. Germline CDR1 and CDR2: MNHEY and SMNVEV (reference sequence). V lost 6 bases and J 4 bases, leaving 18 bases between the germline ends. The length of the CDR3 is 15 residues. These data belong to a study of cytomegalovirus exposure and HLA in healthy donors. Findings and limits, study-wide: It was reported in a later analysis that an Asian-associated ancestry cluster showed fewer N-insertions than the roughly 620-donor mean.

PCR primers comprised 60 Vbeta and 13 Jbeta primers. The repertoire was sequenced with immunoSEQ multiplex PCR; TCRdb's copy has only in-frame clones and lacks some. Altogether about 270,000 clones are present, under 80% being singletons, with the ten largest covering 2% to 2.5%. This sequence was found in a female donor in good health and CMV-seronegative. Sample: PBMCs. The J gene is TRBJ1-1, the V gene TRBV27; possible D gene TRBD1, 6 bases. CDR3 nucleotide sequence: TGTGCCAGCAGCAATCGTGTAGGGGGGGGCACTGAAGCTTTCTTT. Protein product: CASSNRVGGGTEAFF.